This T cell receptor (beta chain) came from a study of technical replicates of blood from several donors. Profiling relied on immunoSEQ multiplex PCR, and the TCRdb table lists in-frame clones only, not all of them. This sample has about 84,000 clones; more than 95% occur once, and the top ten carry approximately 0.15%. This clonotype was obtained from a human donor in good health. The sample was T cells isolated from PBMCs.

CDR3 in DNA: TGTGCCACCTATAGCGGTTCTAGCACAGATACGCAGTATTTT. It is translated as CATYSGSSTDTQYF. The V gene is TRBV6-5, the J gene TRBJ2-3, with a tentative D call TRBD2 (6 bases). From germline, CDR1 is MNHEY and CDR2 SVGAGI. Trimming left V 10 bases short and J 0 bases short, with 14 bases between. This CDR3 spans 14 amino acids.